The present TCR beta chain was sequenced within a study of metastatic and nonmetastatic thyroid tumors (dated by TCRdb to between 2020 and 2021). For context, the study as a whole: Repertoires from peripheral blood and from tumor or nodule tissue samples of malignant and benign thyroid patients were compared. The research as a whole found: In both blood and tumor samples, TCR beta diversity was reported to be significantly higher in malignant tumors than in benign nodules.

None of the patients had been given any treatment before thyroid surgery. Using T-cell receptor beta sequencing, the study looked back at clinical samples from patients collected from the early 2010s to the late 2010s. Trimmed from V: 3 bases; trimmed from J: 8 bases; junction bases lacking a gene match: 11. The CDR1 and CDR2 encoded by the germline V gene are KGHSH and LQKENI. The CDR3 measures 16 amino acids from cysteine to phenylalanine. This entry keeps only the CDR3 DNA: 48 bases, framed from base 1. The library was obtained by PCR. TCRdb shows the sequencer as Illumina HiSeq 4000. High-throughput sequencing was used to profile the TCR beta-chain CDR3 region of each patient. For the original study's pipeline: A classifier to discriminate distant-metastatic papillary thyroid cancer patients was built from CDR3 differences across clinicopathological groups. The Shannon index was used to measure repertoire diversity, and the Morisita-Horn index was used to measure how similar tumor and blood repertoires were. TCRdb reprocessed the public reads (quality trimming at Q25 with fastp, clone calling with MiXCR) and kept in-frame beta chains. Here the V and J calls rest on TCRdb's processing, not on the authors' analysis. This sample holds 30,000 to 35,000 clones; around 15% were observed only once. The top ten clones comprise 3% to 4% of the sample.

This clone was observed at least ten times. Its specific antigen is unknown. Nothing much larger sits one base from this clone, and base qualities are not available. The sequencing input was blood. The receptor was isolated from a female donor with papillary thyroid cancer or a benign thyroid nodule (not recorded which). Some clones in this sample may be carry-over from other donors' samples. The rearrangement joined TRBV18 to TRBJ1-4; 8 junctional bases match TRBD1. In nucleotide form, the sequence is TGTGCCAGCTCACCCCTTCAGTCCCGGGACAGGGAAAAACTGTTTTTT. This yields the protein CASSPLQSRDREKLFF.